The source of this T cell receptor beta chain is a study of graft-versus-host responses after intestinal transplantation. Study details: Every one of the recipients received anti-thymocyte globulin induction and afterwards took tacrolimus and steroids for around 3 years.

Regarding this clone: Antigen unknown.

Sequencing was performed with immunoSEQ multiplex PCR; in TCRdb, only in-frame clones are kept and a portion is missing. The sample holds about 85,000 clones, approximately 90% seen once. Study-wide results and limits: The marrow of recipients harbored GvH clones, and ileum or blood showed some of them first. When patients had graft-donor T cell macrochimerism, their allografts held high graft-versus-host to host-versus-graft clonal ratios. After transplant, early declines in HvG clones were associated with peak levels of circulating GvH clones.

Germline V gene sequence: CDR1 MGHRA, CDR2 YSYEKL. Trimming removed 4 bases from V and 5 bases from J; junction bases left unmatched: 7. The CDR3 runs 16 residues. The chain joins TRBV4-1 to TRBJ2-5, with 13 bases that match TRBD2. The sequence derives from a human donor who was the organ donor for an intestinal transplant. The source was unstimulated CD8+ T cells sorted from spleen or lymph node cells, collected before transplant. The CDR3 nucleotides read TGCGCCAGCAGCCCCAGGACTAGCGGGAGATGGGAGACCCAGTACTTC. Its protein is CASSPRTSGRWETQYF.